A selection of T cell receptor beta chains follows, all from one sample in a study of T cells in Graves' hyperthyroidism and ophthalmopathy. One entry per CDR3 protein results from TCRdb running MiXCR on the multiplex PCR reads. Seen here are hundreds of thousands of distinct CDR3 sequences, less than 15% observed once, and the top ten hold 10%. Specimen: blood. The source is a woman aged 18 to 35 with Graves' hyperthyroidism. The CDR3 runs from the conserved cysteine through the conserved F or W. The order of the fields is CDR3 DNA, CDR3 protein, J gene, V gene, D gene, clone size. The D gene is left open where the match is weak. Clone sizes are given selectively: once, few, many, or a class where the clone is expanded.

TGCGCCAGCAGCTTGGCCCGCGGACTAGCGGGACGGGGTGAGCAGTTCTTC,CASSLARGLAGRGEQFF,TRBJ2-1,TRBV5-1,TRBD2,many
TGTGCCACCAGTTCGCTTCCATCACAGGGTGACGGCTACACCTTC,CATSSLPSQGDGYTF,TRBJ1-2,TRBV24-1,.,many
TGTGCCAGCAGCTTCCCGAGCTCAGCGGGAGATGAGCAGTACTTC,CASSFPSSAGDEQYF,TRBJ2-7,TRBV13,TRBD2,many
TGTGCCAGCAATGAAGAGCGGGGTCTGAGTGGAAACACCATATATTTT,CASNEERGLSGNTIYF,TRBJ1-3,TRBV2,.,few
TGCAGTGCTAACCCCGGGTTTAACACTGAAGCTTTCTTT,CSANPGFNTEAFF,TRBJ1-1,TRBV20-1,.,.
TGTGCCAGCGCTAGACAGGGTTCCTCCTACAATGAGCAGTTCTTC,CASARQGSSYNEQFF,TRBJ2-1,TRBV5-5,TRBD1,.
TGTGCCAGCGGCCAGGGGGGACGTAGCAATCAGCCCCAGCATTTT,CASGQGGRSNQPQHF,TRBJ1-5,TRBV3-1,TRBD1,.
TGTGCCATTCACCGGGACGGCAACACCGGGGAGCTGTTTTTT,CAIHRDGNTGELFF,TRBJ2-2,TRBV2,.,many
TGTGCCAGCACCGCAGTCAATGAGGGCAATGAGCAGTTCTTC,CASTAVNEGNEQFF,TRBJ2-1,TRBV7-2,.,many
TGTGCCAGCAGCCAAGGTTTGAGTTTTTATGAGCAGTTCTTC,CASSQGLSFYEQFF,TRBJ2-1,TRBV14,.,few
TGCGCCAGCAGCTTGGCCGTTGGCCGAGATACGCAGTATTTT,CASSLAVGRDTQYF,TRBJ2-3,TRBV5-1,.,many
TGCAGCGTTGCACGAGGAACCGGGACAGGGACCTATGGCTACACCTTC,CSVARGTGTGTYGYTF,TRBJ1-2,TRBV29-1,TRBD1,.
TGCAGTGCTAGAGTTCCCACAGGGGTAGGGGCTTTCTTT,CSARVPTGVGAFF,TRBJ1-1,TRBV20-1,TRBD1,few
TGTGCCAGCAGCCCCTGGACTGTACCGGGGAATGAGCAGTTCTTC,CASSPWTVPGNEQFF,TRBJ2-1,TRBV7-2,.,few
TGTGCCACCAGCAGAGTCCTAGCGGCCGCCGGCGGGGAGCAGTTCTTC,CATSRVLAAAGGEQFF,TRBJ2-1,TRBV15,TRBD2,few
TGCAGCGTCCAGCCAAAGTCTTCGCCGACTAGAAGCTACAATGAGCAGTTCTTC,CSVQPKSSPTRSYNEQFF,TRBJ2-1,TRBV29-1,.,.
TGTGCCAGCAGTTACTCGACCCTTGGCAGGATAGACACCATATATTTT,CASSYSTLGRIDTIYF,TRBJ1-3,TRBV6-6,.,few
TGCAGTGGTTCTAGCGGGGCCCAAGAGACCCAGTACTTC,CSGSSGAQETQYF,TRBJ2-5,TRBV20-1,TRBD2,few
TGCAGCGTTGAAGATCGGGCTAACAATGAGCAGTTCTTC,CSVEDRANNEQFF,TRBJ2-1,TRBV29-1,.,few
TGTGCCAGCAGCTTCTCCGGGACAGGGTTTGGCGAGCAGTACTTC,CASSFSGTGFGEQYF,TRBJ2-7,TRBV7-8,TRBD1,.
TGTGCCAGCTCACCACAGGCGACAGGGGGCAGCTATGGCTACACCTTC,CASSPQATGGSYGYTF,TRBJ1-2,TRBV18,TRBD1,many
TGCAGTGCTAGAGATCGGGCGGGAGTTGACGGGGAGCTGTTTTTT,CSARDRAGVDGELFF,TRBJ2-2,TRBV20-1,TRBD2,many
TGCAGTGCTCTTGGACTAGCGGGAGGGCCTGGCACAGATACGCAGTATTTT,CSALGLAGGPGTDTQYF,TRBJ2-3,TRBV20-1,TRBD2,.
TGTGCCAGCAGCCCCCTGTCGGGGGAAGGCTACGAGCAGTACTTC,CASSPLSGEGYEQYF,TRBJ2-7,TRBV12-3/TRBV12-4,.,.
TGTGCCAGCAGTCCCAGGGTAGCGGGAGGGCCTGACTACAATGAGCAGTTCTTC,CASSPRVAGGPDYNEQFF,TRBJ2-1,TRBV28,TRBD2,many
TGTGCCAGCAGCCTTGATCGTAGCCCGAACACTGAAGCTTTCTTT,CASSLDRSPNTEAFF,TRBJ1-1,TRBV6-1,.,many
TGTGCCATCCCGAGGGGGACTAGCGGGGAGAGGGGCCTAAACTACAATGAGCAGTTCTTC,CAIPRGTSGERGLNYNEQFF,TRBJ2-1,TRBV12-3/TRBV12-4,TRBD2,few
TGTGCCAGCAGTTACTTACGACAGGGTTCCACCGGGGAGCTGTTTTTT,CASSYLRQGSTGELFF,TRBJ2-2,TRBV6-6,TRBD1,many
TGTGCCACCAGCATGACAGGGGCAACTAATGAAAAACTGTTTTTT,CATSMTGATNEKLFF,TRBJ1-4,TRBV15,TRBD1,.